The present entry profiles one T cell receptor beta chain with its context. This entry comes from a study of radiotherapy plus CTLA-4 blockade in lung cancer. Sequencing used immunoSEQ multiplex PCR; TCRdb keeps in-frame clones, though not all of them. The sample shows 85,000 to 95,000 clones, roughly 80% of them seen only once. Specimen: peripheral blood, collected from a patient treated with radiotherapy plus ipilimumab. This TCR was sampled from a human donor with non-small cell lung cancer that progressed on radiotherapy plus ipilimumab.

CDR3 amino acids: CATSRDRGGYTF. CDR3 DNA: TGTGCCACCAGCAGAGATCGCGGGGGCTACACCTTC. The gene calls are TRBV15 and TRBJ1-2; D gene uncertain. Germline CDR1 LNHNV, CDR2 YYDKDF (reference sequence). This CDR3 is built from 12 residues. V was shortened by 0 bases and J by 8 bases, with 7 bases between the two germline ends. Looking up the rest from reference TRBV15 and TRBJ1-2 gives the full variable domain: DAMVIQNPRYQVTQFGKPVTLSCSQTLNHNVMYWYQQKSSQAPKLLFHYYDKDFNNEADTPDNFQSRRPNTSFCFLDIRSPGLGDTAMYLCATSRDRGGYTFGSGTRLTVV.